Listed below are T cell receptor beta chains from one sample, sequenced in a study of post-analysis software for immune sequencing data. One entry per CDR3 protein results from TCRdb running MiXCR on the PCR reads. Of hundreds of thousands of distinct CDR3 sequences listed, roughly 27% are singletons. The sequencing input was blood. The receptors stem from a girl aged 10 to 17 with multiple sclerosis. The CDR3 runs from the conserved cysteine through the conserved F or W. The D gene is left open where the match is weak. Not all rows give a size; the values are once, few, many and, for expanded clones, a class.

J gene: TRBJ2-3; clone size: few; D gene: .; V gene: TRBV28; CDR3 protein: CASSSLVTTDTQYF; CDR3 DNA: TGTGCCAGCAGTTCACTCGTTACCACAGATACGCAGTATTTT
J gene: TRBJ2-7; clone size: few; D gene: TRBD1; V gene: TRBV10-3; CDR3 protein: CAITGQGDHEQYF; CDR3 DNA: TGTGCCATCACCGGACAGGGGGACCACGAGCAGTACTTC
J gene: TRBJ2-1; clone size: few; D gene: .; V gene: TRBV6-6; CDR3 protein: CASSYLPPGYNEQFF; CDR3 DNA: TGTGCCAGCAGTTACCTCCCGCCCGGCTACAATGAGCAGTTCTTC
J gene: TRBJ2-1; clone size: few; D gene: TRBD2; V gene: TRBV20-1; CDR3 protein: CSARARTSGSYNEQFF; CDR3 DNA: TGCAGTGCTAGAGCAAGGACTAGCGGGTCCTACAATGAGCAGTTCTTC
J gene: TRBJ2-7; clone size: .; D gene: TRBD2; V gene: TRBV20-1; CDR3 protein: CSAFPFWASGTYEQYF; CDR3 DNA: TGCAGTGCTTTTCCATTTTGGGCTAGCGGGACGTACGAGCAGTACTTC
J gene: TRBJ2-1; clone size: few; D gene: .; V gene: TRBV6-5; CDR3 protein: CASSYKRSGEQFF; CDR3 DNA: TGTGCCAGCAGTTACAAGCGTTCCGGTGAGCAGTTCTTC
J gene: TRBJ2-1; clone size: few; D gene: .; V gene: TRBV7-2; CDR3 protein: CASSLIGGRNEQFF; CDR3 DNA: TGTGCCAGCAGCTTAATCGGGGGTCGGAATGAGCAGTTCTTC
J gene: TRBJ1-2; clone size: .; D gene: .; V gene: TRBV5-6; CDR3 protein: CASSSLVGRRNYGYTF; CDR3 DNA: TGTGCCAGCAGCTCTCTTGTAGGTAGGCGTAACTATGGCTACACCTTC
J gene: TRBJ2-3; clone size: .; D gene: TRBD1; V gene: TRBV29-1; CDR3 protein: CSGKQGVTTDTQYF; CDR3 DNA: TGCAGCGGCAAACAGGGGGTCACCACAGATACGCAGTATTTT
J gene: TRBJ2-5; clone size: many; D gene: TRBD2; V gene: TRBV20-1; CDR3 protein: CSALGLAEYQETQYF; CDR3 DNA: TGCAGTGCCCTCGGACTAGCGGAGTACCAAGAGACCCAGTACTTC
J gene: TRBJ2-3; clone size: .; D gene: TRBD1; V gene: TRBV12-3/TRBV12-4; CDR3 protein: CASSKPGQGVDTQYF; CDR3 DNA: TGTGCCAGCAGTAAACCGGGACAGGGGGTAGATACGCAGTATTTT
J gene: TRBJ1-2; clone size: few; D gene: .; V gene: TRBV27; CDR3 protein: CATSLGTGANYGYTF; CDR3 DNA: TGTGCCACCAGTTTAGGGACGGGAGCTAACTATGGTTACACCTTC
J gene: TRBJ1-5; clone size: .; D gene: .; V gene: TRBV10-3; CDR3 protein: CAISEGHFSNQSQHF; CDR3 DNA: TGTGCCATCAGCGAGGGACACTTTAGCAATCAGTCCCAGCATTTT
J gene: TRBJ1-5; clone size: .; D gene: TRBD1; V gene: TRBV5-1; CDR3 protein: CASSLVATGTGDQPQHF; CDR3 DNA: TGCGCCAGCAGCTTGGTAGCTACCGGGACAGGGGACCAGCCCCAGCATTTT
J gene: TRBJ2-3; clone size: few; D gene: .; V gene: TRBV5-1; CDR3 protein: CASSLAGGGLSTDTQYF; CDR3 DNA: TGCGCCAGCAGCTTGGCCGGTGGCGGCCTAAGCACAGATACGCAGTATTTT
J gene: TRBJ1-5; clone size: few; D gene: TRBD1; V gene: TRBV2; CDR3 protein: CASGTVISPQHF; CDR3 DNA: TGTGCCAGTGGGACAGTTATCAGCCCCCAGCATTTT
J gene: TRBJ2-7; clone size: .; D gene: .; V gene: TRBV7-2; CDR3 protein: CASSVETGASYEQYF; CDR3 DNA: TGTGCCAGCAGCGTAGAGACAGGCGCATCCTACGAGCAGTACTTC
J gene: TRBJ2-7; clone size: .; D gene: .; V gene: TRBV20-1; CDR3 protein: CSAALRGRVSYEQYF; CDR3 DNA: TGCAGTGCCGCCCTGCGCGGGCGGGTCTCCTACGAGCAGTACTTC
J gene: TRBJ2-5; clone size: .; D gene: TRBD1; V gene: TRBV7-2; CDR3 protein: CAGSLQGFWETQYF; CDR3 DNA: TGTGCCGGCAGCCTACAGGGGTTCTGGGAGACCCAGTACTTC
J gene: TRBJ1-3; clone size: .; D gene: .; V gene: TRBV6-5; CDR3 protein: CASSYSRRGAGNTIYF; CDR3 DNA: TGTGCCAGCAGTTACTCGCGGAGGGGGGCTGGAAACACCATATATTTT
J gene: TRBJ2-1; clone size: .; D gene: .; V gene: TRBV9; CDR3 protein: CASSVGRISYNEQFF; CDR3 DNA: TGTGCCAGCAGCGTTGGAAGGATCTCCTACAATGAGCAGTTCTTC
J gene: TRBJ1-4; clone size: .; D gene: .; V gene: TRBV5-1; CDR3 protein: CASSLVPRESNEKLFF; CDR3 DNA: TGCGCCAGCAGCTTGGTTCCCAGGGAATCTAATGAAAAACTGTTTTTT
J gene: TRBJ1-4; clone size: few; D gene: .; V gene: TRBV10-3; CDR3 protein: CAIRGAVDTNEKLFF; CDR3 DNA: TGTGCCATCAGAGGGGCCGTGGACACTAATGAAAAACTGTTTTTT
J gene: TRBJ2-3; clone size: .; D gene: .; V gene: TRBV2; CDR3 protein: CASTRVNGGHLYF; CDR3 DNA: TGTGCCAGCACCAGGGTCAACGGGGGTCACCTGTATTTT
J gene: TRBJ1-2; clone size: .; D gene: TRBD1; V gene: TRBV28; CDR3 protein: CASSLNRGQRFYGYTF; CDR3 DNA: TGTGCCAGCAGTTTGAACAGGGGGCAGCGATTCTATGGCTACACCTTC
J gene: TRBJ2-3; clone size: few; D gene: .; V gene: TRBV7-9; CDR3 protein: CASRQQTRLSADTQYF; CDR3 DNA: TGTGCCAGCAGACAACAAACTAGACTATCGGCAGATACGCAGTATTTT
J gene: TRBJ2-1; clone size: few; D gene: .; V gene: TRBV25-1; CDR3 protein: CASRGGADEQFF; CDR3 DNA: TGTGCCAGCAGGGGGGGGGCGGATGAGCAGTTCTTC
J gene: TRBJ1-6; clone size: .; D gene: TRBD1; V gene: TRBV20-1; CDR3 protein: CSAANEPGQVPTLYNSPLHF; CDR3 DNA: TGCAGTGCTGCGAACGAACCGGGACAGGTCCCTACTTTATATAATTCACCCCTCCACTTT
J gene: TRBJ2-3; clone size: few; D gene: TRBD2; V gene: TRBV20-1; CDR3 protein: CSADGGSGTTDTQYF; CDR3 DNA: TGCAGTGCTGACGGCGGTAGCGGGACCACAGATACGCAGTATTTT
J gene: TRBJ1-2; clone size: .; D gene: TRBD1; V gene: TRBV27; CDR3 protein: CASSLSAAQGATSGYTF; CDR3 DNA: TGTGCCAGCAGTTTATCCGCGGCACAGGGGGCAACCTCTGGCTACACCTTC
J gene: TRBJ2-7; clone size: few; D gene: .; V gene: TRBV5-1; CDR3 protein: CASSQDSIYEQYF; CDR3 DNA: TGCGCCAGCAGCCAAGACAGCATCTACGAGCAGTACTTC
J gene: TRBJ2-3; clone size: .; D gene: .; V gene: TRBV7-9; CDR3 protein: CASSFDSPTDTQYF; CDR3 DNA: TGTGCCAGCAGCTTTGACAGCCCCACAGATACGCAGTATTTT
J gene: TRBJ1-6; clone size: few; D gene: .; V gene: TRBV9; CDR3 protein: CASSVQDGRESPLHF; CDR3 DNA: TGTGCCAGCAGCGTACAAGACGGACGTGAATCACCCCTCCACTTT
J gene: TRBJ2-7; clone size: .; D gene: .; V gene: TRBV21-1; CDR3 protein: CASSKQEGSYEQYF; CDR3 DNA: TGTGCCAGCAGCAAACAGGAGGGTTCCTACGAGCAGTACTTC
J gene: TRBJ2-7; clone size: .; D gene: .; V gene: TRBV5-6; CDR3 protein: CASSGGWGNYEQYF; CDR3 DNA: TGTGCCAGCAGCGGCGGTTGGGGCAACTACGAGCAGTACTTC
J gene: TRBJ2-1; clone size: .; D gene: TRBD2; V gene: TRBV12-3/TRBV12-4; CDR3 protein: CATNSGRYNEQFF; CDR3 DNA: TGTGCCACAAATAGCGGGAGGTACAATGAGCAGTTCTTC
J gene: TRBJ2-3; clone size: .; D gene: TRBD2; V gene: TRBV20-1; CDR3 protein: CSARIGSGVQYF; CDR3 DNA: TGCAGTGCTAGAATAGGTAGCGGGGTTCAGTATTTT
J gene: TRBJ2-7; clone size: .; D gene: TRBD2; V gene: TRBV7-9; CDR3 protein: CVSSLSGISEQYF; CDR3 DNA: TGTGTCAGCAGCTTAAGCGGGATTAGCGAGCAGTACTTC
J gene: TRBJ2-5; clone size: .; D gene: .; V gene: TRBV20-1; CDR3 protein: CSARDYRQETQYF; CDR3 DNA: TGCAGTGCTAGAGATTACAGGCAAGAGACCCAGTACTTC
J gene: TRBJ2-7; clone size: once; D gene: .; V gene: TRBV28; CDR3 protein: CASSVDPVDEQYF; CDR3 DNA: TGTGCCAGCAGTGTCGACCCGGTCGACGAGCAGTACTTC
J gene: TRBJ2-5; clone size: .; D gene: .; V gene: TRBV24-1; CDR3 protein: CATSDSGVAARETQYF; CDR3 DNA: TGTGCCACCAGTGACTCCGGCGTAGCCGCACGGGAGACCCAGTACTTC
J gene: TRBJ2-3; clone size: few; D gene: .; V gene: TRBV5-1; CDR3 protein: CASSLSQAQVVTQYF; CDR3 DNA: TGCGCCAGCAGCTTATCCCAGGCACAAGTTGTTACGCAGTATTTT
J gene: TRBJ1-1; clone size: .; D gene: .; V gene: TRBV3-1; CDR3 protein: CASSPSLQGSTEAFF; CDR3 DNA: TGTGCCAGCAGCCCCTCCTTACAGGGAAGCACTGAAGCTTTCTTT
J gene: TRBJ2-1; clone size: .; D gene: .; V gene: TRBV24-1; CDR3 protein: CATSDLPSGTYNEQFF; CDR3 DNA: TGTGCCACCAGTGATTTGCCTAGTGGGACTTACAATGAGCAGTTCTTC
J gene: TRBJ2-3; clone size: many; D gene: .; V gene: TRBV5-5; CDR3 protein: CASSPLRGYTDTQYF; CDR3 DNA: TGTGCCAGCAGCCCGCTCCGAGGATACACAGATACGCAGTATTTT
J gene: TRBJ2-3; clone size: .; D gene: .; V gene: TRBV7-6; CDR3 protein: CASRTGVSDTQYF; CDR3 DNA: TGTGCCAGCAGGACCGGGGTTTCAGATACGCAGTATTTT
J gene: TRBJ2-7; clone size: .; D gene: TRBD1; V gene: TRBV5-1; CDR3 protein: CASRMTGGYEQYF; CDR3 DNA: TGCGCCAGCAGAATGACAGGGGGCTACGAGCAGTACTTC
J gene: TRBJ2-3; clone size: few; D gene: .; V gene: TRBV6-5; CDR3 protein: CASSYSIGTDTQYF; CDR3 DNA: TGTGCCAGCAGTTACTCGATCGGCACAGATACGCAGTATTTT
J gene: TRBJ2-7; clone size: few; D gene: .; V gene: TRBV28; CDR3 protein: CASSFLRTDPGEQYF; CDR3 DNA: TGTGCCAGCAGTTTTCTGAGGACGGACCCGGGGGAGCAGTACTTC